This T cell receptor beta chain was identified during a study of blood T cell repertoires in COVID-19. About the research overall: The samples span acute and convalescent COVID-19 from the United States, Italy and Spain. PBMCs, B-cell-depleted T cells, or T cells provided the cDNA or gDNA that made up the material.

Method: immunoSEQ multiplex PCR; TCRdb's copy keeps in-frame clones and lacks some. The sample carries about 200,000 clones, 82% recorded once. V gave up 5 bases and J gave up 7 bases, with 14 bases separating them. Germline lookup yields CDR1 SGHTA and CDR2 FQGNSA. CDR3 length: 13 amino acids. The receptor's source is a man aged 35 to 55 who had recovered from COVID-19. The chain couples TRBV7-2 to TRBJ1-1, with D perhaps TRBD1 (5 bases). Sequencing input: PBMCs or T cells enriched from blood (not recorded which). Here the CDR3 reads CASSPLPGGEAFF. The CDR3 region has the DNA TGTGCCAGCAGCCCCCTACCCGGGGGTGAAGCTTTCTTT. Combining the CDR3 with reference TRBV7-2 and TRBJ1-1 gives the whole variable domain GAGVSQSPSNKVTEKGKDVELRCDPISGHTALYWYRQSLGQGLEFLIYFQGNSAPDKSGLPSDRFSAERTGGSVSTLTIQRTQQEDSAVYLCASSPLPGGEAFFGQGTRLTVV.